Listed below are T cell receptor beta chains from one sample, sequenced in a study of OX40 agonist ivuxolimab in advanced cancers. Profiling relied on immunoSEQ multiplex PCR, and the TCRdb table lists in-frame clones only, not all of them. This sample has fewer than 65,000 clones, with roughly 82% found just once. The sequenced sample was CD4+ or CD8+ T cells sorted from blood, obtained in a trial of the OX40 agonist ivuxolimab. The receptor set was obtained from an adult with an advanced solid tumor such as melanoma, head and neck, liver or kidney cancer. The CDR3 runs from the conserved cysteine through the conserved F or W. D genes are given only for firm matches. Clone sizes are given selectively: once, few, many, or a class where the clone is expanded.

NA	NA	14	TRBJ1-6	TRBV7-9	CASSSRAGNSPLHF	TGTGCCAGCAGCTCTCGGGCTGGTAATTCACCCCTCCACTTT
NA	NA	15	TRBJ2-2	TRBV7-3	CASSLSGTNTGELFF	TGTGCCAGCAGCTTAAGCGGGACGAACACCGGGGAGCTGTTTTTT
NA	TRBD1	15	TRBJ1-2	TRBV5-4	CASSFPRGPDYGYTF	TGTGCCAGCAGCTTTCCCAGGGGGCCCGACTATGGCTACACCTTC
few	NA	14	TRBJ1-2	TRBV4-3	CASSQDRAPYGYTF	TGCGCCAGCAGCCAAGATCGAGCTCCCTATGGCTACACCTTC
NA	NA	15	TRBJ1-5	TRBV6-6	CASRGLGLGGQPQHF	TGTGCCAGCAGGGGATTGGGGCTAGGGGGTCAGCCCCAGCATTTT
NA	NA	13	TRBJ1-1	TRBV27	CASSLYQGPEAFF	TGTGCCAGCAGTCTATATCAGGGACCTGAAGCTTTCTTT
NA	TRBD2	15	TRBJ2-2	TRBV11-2	CASIPGLVGTGELFF	TGTGCCAGCATCCCGGGACTAGTCGGCACCGGGGAGCTGTTTTTT
NA	TRBD2	14	TRBJ2-1	TRBV11-2	CASSLRGVYNEQFF	TGTGCCAGCAGCCTCCGGGGGGTCTACAATGAGCAGTTCTTC
few	TRBD1	15	TRBJ2-2	TRBV29-1	CSAGQGSRNTGELFF	TGCAGCGCCGGACAGGGGTCTCGGAACACCGGGGAGCTGTTTTTT
NA	NA	14	TRBJ1-3	TRBV30	CAWSLGARRNTIYF	TGTGCCTGGAGTTTGGGGGCCCGGAGAAACACCATATATTTT
NA	NA	14	TRBJ1-4	TRBV10-3	CAIRNTSTNEKLFF	TGTGCCATCAGGAACACCTCAACTAATGAAAAACTGTTTTTT
once	NA	12	TRBJ2-1	TRBV5-1	CASSLISHEQFF	TGCGCCAGCAGCTTGATTAGTCATGAGCAGTTCTTC